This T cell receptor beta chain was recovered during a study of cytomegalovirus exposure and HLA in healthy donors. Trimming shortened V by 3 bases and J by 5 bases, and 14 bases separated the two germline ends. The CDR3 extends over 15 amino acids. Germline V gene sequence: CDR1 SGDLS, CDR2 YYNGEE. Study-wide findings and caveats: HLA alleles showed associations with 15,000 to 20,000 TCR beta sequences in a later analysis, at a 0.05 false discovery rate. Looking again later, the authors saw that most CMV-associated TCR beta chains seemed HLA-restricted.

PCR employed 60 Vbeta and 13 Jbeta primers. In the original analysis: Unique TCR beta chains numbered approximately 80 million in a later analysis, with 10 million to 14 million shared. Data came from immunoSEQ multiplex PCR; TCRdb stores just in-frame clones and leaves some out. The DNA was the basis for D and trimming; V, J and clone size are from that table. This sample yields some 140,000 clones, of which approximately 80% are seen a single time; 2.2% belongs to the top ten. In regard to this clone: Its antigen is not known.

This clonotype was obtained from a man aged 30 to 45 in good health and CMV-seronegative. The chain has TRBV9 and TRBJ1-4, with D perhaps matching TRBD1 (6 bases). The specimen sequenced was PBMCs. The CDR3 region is CASSALTGRNEKLFF. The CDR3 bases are TGTGCCAGCAGCGCCCTAACAGGGCGAAATGAAAAACTGTTTTTT.